This note documents a single T cell receptor (beta chain) sequence. Germline CDR1 SNHLY, CDR2 FYNNEI. The CDR3 consists of 14 residues. These data come from a study of blood T cell repertoires in COVID-19. Sequencing used immunoSEQ multiplex PCR; TCRdb keeps in-frame clones, though not all of them. The sample consists of around 75,000 clones, 60% to 85% of them appearing once. Sequenced material: peripheral blood. This sequence joins TRBV2 and TRBJ2-3; 10 bases fit TRBD1. The clonotype comes from a woman at least 80 years old with active or convalescent COVID-19. CDR3 bases: TGTGCAGGGAGCGACAGGGGGCGCAGGGATACGCAGTATTTT. This encodes CAGSDRGRRDTQYF.